This section outlines one TCR beta chain sequence together with its context. Its antigen is unidentified. This entry is derived from a study of yellow fever vaccine responses in identical twins. Overall study findings and caveats: As reported, the vaccine T cell response of twins seemed partly convergent and partly personalized.

TCRdb recomputed calls from the RT-PCR reads with MiXCR, one row per CDR3 protein. This sample carries over 1,000 distinct CDR3 sequences, approximately 79% of them seen once, and the ten largest clones take approximately 25%. CDR3 length: 13 amino acids. Germline V gene sequence: CDR1 KGHSH, CDR2 LQKENI. The ends were cut back, 3 bases at V and 4 bases at J, with 8 bases in the middle. Sequencing was performed on T cells from blood (PBMCs), unsorted or a sorted subset (not recorded which), taken before or after yellow fever vaccination (not recorded which). J is TRBJ2-3 and V is TRBV18, with D unclear. The source is a female donor who received the yellow fever vaccine. The CDR3 protein is CASSPSAADTQYF. The CDR3 DNA is TGTGCCAGCTCACCGAGTGCAGCAGATACGCAGTATTTT.